This TCR beta chain was captured by sequencing in a study of blood T cell repertoires in COVID-19. Study information: In each case, the material was cDNA or gDNA derived from T cells, B-cell-depleted T cells, or PBMCs.

The V and J ends lost 0 bases and 7 bases, in that order; junction bases with no gene match: 10. The germline gives CDR1 GTSNPN, CDR2 SVGIG (reference sequence). This CDR3 spans 16 amino acids. This clone was observed once. Original data processing: How many nucleated cells were present was estimated from reference gene primer amplification. Clones were read by immunoSEQ multiplex PCR, and TCRdb kept only the in-frame ones, dropping some. Clone size and V and J calls were adopted from that table, with D and trimming inferred from the DNA. In the table there are under 250,000 clones, about 86% of which are singletons. Participants, 18 to 89 years old, spanned 25 or so US areas. Self-reported history from a screening survey and questionnaire set each donor's cohort.

The sample taken for sequencing was PBMCs or T cells enriched from blood (not recorded which). The sequence was obtained from a woman between 35 and 50 years old with acute COVID-19. The rearrangement uses TRBV30 and TRBJ1-1, with 11 bases identical to TRBD1. For the CDR3, the DNA is TGTGCCTGGAGTGTAAGGACAGGGGGCAGCAGGAGTGAAGCTTTCTTT. Residues: CAWSVRTGGSRSEAFF.